Listed below are T cell receptor beta chains from one sample, sequenced in a study of T cells in Graves' hyperthyroidism and ophthalmopathy. TCRdb itself ran the multiplex PCR reads through MiXCR, one entry per CDR3 protein. This sample has 360,000 or so distinct CDR3 sequences, with roughly 18% found just once. Sequencing was performed on blood. The receptor set was obtained from a woman between 40 and 55 years old with Graves' ophthalmopathy. CDR3s include the opening cysteine and the closing phenylalanine or tryptophan. Each record gives: V gene, clone size, D gene, J gene, CDR3 DNA, CDR3 protein. A D gene is named only where the DNA matches it firmly. Where a row states a size, it is once, few, many or the class of an expanded clone; other rows omit it.

>TRBV28|-|-|TRBJ1-1
TGTGCCAGCAGTCGACAGGCCTGGAACACTGAAGCTTTCTTT
CASSRQAWNTEAFF
>TRBV28|many|TRBD2|TRBJ2-4
TGTGCCAGCAGGCCCAGCGGGAGGGGGGACAAAAACATTCAGTACTTC
CASRPSGRGDKNIQYF
>TRBV6-2/TRBV6-3|-|TRBD1|TRBJ2-5
TGTGCCGGCAGAAGCGATCTAGGGGGCAGGGAGACCCAGTACTTC
CAGRSDLGGRETQYF
>TRBV11-1|many|TRBD2|TRBJ2-7
TGTGCCAGCAGCTCCGGACTAGCGGGAGACGGGTCCTACGAGCAGTACTTC
CASSSGLAGDGSYEQYF
>TRBV27|-|TRBD2|TRBJ2-2
TGTGCCAGCAGTTTACTCTTGGCGGGGGGCACCGGGGAGCTGTTTTTT
CASSLLLAGGTGELFF
>TRBV6-2/TRBV6-3|-|-|TRBJ1-2
TGTGCCAGCTTACCCGCGGATAGGTATGGCTACACCTTC
CASLPADRYGYTF
>TRBV27|many|-|TRBJ1-5
TGTGCCAGCAGCTCGGACCGATATCAGCCCCAGCATTTT
CASSSDRYQPQHF
>TRBV28|many|-|TRBJ1-5
TGTGCCAGCAGCGACCGCCCCAATCAGCCCCAGCATTTT
CASSDRPNQPQHF
>TRBV6-1|many|-|TRBJ2-5
TGTGCCAGCAGTGAGCAGCGGCAAGAGACCCAGTACTTC
CASSEQRQETQYF
>TRBV19|few|-|TRBJ1-1
TGTGCCAGTAGACACGTCTCGGGGACTGAAGCTTTCTTT
CASRHVSGTEAFF
>TRBV11-2|-|-|TRBJ1-3
TGTGCCAGCAGCTTAGCCGGCACTAACGGAAACACCATATATTTT
CASSLAGTNGNTIYF
>TRBV6-2/TRBV6-3|-|TRBD1|TRBJ2-2
TGTGCCAGCAGTTTCACGGACAGGACCGGGGAGCTGTTTTTT
CASSFTDRTGELFF
>TRBV6-5|many|TRBD1|TRBJ1-2
TGTGCCAGCAGTTACTCCGGGACAGGGGAGAAGGATGGCTACACCTTC
CASSYSGTGEKDGYTF
>TRBV24-1|-|-|TRBJ2-5
TGTGCCACCAGGGACGCCCGGGAGACCCAGTACTTC
CATRDARETQYF
>TRBV15|many|-|TRBJ2-5
TGTGCCACCAGCAGAGATCCGGGACCAGAGACCCAGTACTTC
CATSRDPGPETQYF
>TRBV20-1|many|-|TRBJ1-1
TGCAGTGTGGCACAAGGGAACACTGAAGCTTTCTTT
CSVAQGNTEAFF
>TRBV6-2/TRBV6-3|many|-|TRBJ2-7
TGTGCCAGCAACTCCGCGACAGGAAACTACGAGCAGTACTTC
CASNSATGNYEQYF
>TRBV6-1|few|-|TRBJ1-1
TGTGCCAGCAGTGATCTAACCGACGGGAACACTGAAGCTTTCTTT
CASSDLTDGNTEAFF
>TRBV6-2/TRBV6-3|-|-|TRBJ2-1
TGTGCCAGCAGTCCCGACACAGAGAAGAGCCCCTACGAGCAGTTCTTC
CASSPDTEKSPYEQFF